This T cell receptor beta chain was obtained from a study of blood T cell repertoires in COVID-19. The wider study: COVID-19 samples from acute and convalescent phases originated in the United States, Italy and Spain. PBMCs, B-cell-depleted T cells, or T cells were the source of the cDNA or gDNA that made up the material.

CDR3 length: 15 amino acids. Germline V CDR1 and CDR2: LNHDA, SQIVND (reference sequence). Trimming shortened V by 3 bases and J by 3 bases, and 15 bases separated the two germline ends. As handled by the study authors: Estimates of nucleated cell counts were drawn from the amplification of reference gene primers. Measured with immunoSEQ multiplex PCR; TCRdb has only the in-frame clones, and not every one. Clone size and V and J calls were adopted from that table, with D and trimming inferred from the DNA. The sample holds around 250,000 clones, approximately 88% seen once. The sequence was collected from a human donor in a cohort sampled during active COVID-19. V usage is TRBV19 and J usage is TRBJ2-7; D is uncertain. Source material: peripheral blood. This chain's CDR3 is CASSIGVWFHYEQYF. For the CDR3, the DNA is TGTGCCAGTAGTATCGGTGTTTGGTTCCACTACGAGCAGTACTTC.